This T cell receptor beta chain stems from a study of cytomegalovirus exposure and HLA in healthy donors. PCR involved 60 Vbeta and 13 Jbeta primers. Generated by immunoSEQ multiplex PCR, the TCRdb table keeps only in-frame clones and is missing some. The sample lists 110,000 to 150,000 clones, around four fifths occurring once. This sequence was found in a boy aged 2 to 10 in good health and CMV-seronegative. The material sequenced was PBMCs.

CDR3 DNA sequence: TGTGCCAGCAGTTCCTTGGACATACCCCAGCATTTT. It codes for CASSSLDIPQHF. The chain uses TRBV28 and TRBJ1-5, with D tentatively TRBD1 (5 bases). Trimming took 4 bases from V and 10 from J, leaving 11 bases between them. The germline V gene has CDR1 MDHEN and CDR2 SYDVKM. The CDR3 is 12 residues long. The full variable domain, its missing parts supplied by reference TRBV28 and TRBJ1-5, is DVKVTQSSRYLVKRTGEKVFLECVQDMDHENMFWYRQDPGLGLRLIYFSYDVKMKEKGDIPEGYSVSREKKERFSLILESASTNQTSMYLCASSSLDIPQHFGDGTRLSIL.